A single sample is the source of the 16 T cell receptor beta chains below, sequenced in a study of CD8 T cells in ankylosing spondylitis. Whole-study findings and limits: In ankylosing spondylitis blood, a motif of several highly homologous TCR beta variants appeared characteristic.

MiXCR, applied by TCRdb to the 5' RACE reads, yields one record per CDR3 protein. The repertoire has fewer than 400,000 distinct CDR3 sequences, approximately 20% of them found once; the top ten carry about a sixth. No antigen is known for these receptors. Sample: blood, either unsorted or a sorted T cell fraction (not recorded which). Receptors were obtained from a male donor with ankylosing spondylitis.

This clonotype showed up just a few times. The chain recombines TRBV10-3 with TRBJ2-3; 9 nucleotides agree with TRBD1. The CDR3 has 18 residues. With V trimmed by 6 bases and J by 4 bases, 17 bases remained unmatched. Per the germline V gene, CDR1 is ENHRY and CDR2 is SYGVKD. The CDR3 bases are TGTGCCATCAGCCAAACTCTACGACAGGGGGAGTACGCAGATACGCAGTATTTT. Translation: CAISQTLRQGEYADTQYF.

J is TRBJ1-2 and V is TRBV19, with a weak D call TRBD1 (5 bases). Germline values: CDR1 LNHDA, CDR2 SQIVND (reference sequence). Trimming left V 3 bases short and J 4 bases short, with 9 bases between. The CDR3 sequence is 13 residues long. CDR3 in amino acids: CASSIGQIYGYTF. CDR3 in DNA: TGTGCCAGTAGTATCGGACAAATCTATGGCTACACCTTC.

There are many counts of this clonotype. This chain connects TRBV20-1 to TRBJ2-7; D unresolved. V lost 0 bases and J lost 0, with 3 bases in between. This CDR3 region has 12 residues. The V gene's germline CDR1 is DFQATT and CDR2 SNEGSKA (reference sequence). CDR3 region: CSARDISYEQYF. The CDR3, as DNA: TGCAGTGCTAGAGATATCTCCTACGAGCAGTACTTC.

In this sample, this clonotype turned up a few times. For the CDR3, the DNA is TGTGCCAGCTCACCCTCGGCGGGAGCCTACGAGCAGTACTTC. Translation gives CASSPSAGAYEQYF. The chain joins TRBV18 to TRBJ2-7; 7 bases match TRBD2. J gave up 2 bases and V 3 bases, and 4 bases lay outside the gene matches. The CDR3 consists of 14 residues. Germline V CDR1 and CDR2: KGHSH, LQKENI.

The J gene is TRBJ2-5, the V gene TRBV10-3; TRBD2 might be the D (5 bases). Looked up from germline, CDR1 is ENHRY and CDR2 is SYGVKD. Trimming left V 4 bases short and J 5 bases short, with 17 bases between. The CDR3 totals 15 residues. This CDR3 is CAISVREQVGETQYF. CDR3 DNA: TGTGCCATCAGTGTAAGGGAGCAGGTCGGCGAGACCCAGTACTTC.

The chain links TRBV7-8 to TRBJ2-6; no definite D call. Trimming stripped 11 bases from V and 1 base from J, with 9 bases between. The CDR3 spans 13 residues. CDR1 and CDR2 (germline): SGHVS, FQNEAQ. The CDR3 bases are TGTGCCCTCTATGGGTCTGGGGCCAACGTCCTGACTTTC. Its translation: CALYGSGANVLTF.

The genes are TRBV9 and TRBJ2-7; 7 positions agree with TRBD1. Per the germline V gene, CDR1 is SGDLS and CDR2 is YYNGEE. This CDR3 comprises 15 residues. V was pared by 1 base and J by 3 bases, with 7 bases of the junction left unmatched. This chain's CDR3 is CASSVSTGAGYEQYF. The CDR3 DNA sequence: TGTGCCAGCAGCGTATCAACAGGGGCTGGCTACGAGCAGTACTTC.

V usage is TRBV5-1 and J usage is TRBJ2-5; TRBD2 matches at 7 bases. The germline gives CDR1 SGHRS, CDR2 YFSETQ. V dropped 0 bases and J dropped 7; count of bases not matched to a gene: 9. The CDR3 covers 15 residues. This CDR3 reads CASSLASGPGSTQYF. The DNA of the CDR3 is TGCGCCAGCAGCTTGGCTAGCGGCCCCGGATCGACCCAGTACTTC.

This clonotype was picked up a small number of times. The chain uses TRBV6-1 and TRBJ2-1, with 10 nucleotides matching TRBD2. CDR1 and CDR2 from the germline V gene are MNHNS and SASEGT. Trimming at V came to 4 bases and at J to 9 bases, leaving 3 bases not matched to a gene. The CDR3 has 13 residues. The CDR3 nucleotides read TGTGCCAGCAGTGGTCCTAGCGGGAGTGAGCAGTTCTTC. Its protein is CASSGPSGSEQFF.

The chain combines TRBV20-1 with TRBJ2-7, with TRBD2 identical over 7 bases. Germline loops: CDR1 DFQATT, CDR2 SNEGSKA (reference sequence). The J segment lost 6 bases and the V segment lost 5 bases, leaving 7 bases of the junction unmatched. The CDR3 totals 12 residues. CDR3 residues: CSAQRLAGEQYF. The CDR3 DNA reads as TGCAGTGCTCAACGACTAGCAGGCGAGCAGTACTTC.

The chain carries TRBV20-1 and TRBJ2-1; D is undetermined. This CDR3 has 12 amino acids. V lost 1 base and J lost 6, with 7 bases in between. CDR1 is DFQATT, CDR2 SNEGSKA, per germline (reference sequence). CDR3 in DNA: TGCAGTGCTAGAGGTTCGACCAATGAGCAGTTCTTC. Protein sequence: CSARGSTNEQFF.

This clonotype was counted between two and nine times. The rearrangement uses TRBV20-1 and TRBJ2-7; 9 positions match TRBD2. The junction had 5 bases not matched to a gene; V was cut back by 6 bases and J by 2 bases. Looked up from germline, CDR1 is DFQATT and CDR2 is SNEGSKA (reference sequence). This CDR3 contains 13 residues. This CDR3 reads CSAPAGGPYEQYF. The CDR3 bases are TGCAGTGCCCCAGCGGGAGGACCCTACGAGCAGTACTTC.

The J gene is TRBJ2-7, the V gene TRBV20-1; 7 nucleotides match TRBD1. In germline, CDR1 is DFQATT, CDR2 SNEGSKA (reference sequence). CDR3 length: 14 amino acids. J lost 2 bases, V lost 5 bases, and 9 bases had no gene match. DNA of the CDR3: TGCAGTGCTGCGGACAGGATCCACACCTACGAGCAGTACTTC. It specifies CSAADRIHTYEQYF.

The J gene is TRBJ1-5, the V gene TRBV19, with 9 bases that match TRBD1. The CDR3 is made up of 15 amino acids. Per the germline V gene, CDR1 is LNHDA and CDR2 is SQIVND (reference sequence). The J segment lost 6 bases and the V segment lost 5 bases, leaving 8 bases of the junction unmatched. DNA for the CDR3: TGTGCCAGTAGTGGGGCGGGACAGGGATTTCAGCCCCAGCATTTT. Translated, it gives CASSGAGQGFQPQHF.

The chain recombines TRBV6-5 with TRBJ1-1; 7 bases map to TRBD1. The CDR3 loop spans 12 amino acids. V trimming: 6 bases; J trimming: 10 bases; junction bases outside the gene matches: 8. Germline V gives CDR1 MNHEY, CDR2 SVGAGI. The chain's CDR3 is CASRPETGRAFF. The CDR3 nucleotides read TGTGCCAGCAGGCCGGAGACAGGGAGAGCTTTCTTT.

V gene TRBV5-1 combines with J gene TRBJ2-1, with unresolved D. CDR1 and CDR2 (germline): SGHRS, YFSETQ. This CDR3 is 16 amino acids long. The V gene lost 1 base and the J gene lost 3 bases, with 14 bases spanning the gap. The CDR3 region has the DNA TGCGCCAGCAGCTTGATTGCGACAAGACGCTACAATGAGCAGTTCTTC. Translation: CASSLIATRRYNEQFF.